This T cell receptor (beta chain) stems from a study of metastatic and nonmetastatic thyroid tumors (dated by TCRdb to 2020 to 2021). In the study overall: For patients with malignant and with benign thyroid disease, the researchers compared repertoires between peripheral blood samples and tumor or nodule tissue samples. Results the study describes overall, beyond this receptor: In both blood and tumor samples, malignant tumors were reported to have significantly higher TCR beta diversity than benign nodules.

This clone was counted at least ten times. No antigen is known for it. A much larger clone lies a single base off, so this may be a read error. From the cysteine through the phenylalanine, the CDR3 covers 17 amino acids. The CDR3 DNA has 51 bases and is translated from base 1. Ends trimmed: V by 5 bases, J by 0 bases; bases unmatched to a gene: 10. The germline V gene specifies MNHEY as CDR1 and SVGAGI as CDR2. No treatment had been received by any patient before thyroid surgery. Using T-cell receptor beta sequencing, the study looked back at clinical samples from patients collected from the early 2010s to the late 2010s. The library was obtained by PCR. Reads for this sample came from an Illumina HiSeq 4000. High-throughput sequencing was used to profile the TCR beta-chain CDR3 region of every patient. In the authors' own workflow: A classifier to discriminate distant-metastatic papillary thyroid cancer patients was built from CDR3 differences across clinicopathological groups. To measure repertoire diversity the researchers used the Shannon index, while the Morisita-Horn index served to gauge how similar the tumor and blood repertoires were. TCRdb ran its own pipeline on the public reads, namely fastp trimming at Q25 and MiXCR clone calling, and kept in-frame beta chains. TCRdb, not the original authors, processed these V and J calls. Across this sample there are more than 10,000 clones, with about 30% seen only once. Jointly, the top ten make up 15% to 20% of the sample.

The TCR sequence derives from a female donor with papillary thyroid cancer or a benign thyroid nodule (not recorded which). Some clones in this sample may be carry-over from other donors' samples. The rearrangement joined TRBV6-5 to TRBJ2-1; 7 bases in between match TRBD2. Input material: tumor tissue. The nucleotide sequence reads as follows: TGTGCCAGCAGTCCCCTTCTAGCGGCATACTCCTACAATGAGCAGTTCTTC. This encodes CASSPLLAAYSYNEQFF.